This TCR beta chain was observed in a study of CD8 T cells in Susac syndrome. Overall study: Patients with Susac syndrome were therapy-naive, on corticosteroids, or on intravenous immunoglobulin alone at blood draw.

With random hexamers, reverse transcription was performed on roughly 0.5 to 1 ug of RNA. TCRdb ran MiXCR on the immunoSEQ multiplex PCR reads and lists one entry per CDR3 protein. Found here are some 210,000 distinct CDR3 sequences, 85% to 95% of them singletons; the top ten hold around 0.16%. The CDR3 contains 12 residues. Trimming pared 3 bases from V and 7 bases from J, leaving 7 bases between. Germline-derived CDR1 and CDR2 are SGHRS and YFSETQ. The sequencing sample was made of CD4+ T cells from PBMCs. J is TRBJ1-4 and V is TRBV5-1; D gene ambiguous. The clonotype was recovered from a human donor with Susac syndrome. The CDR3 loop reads CASSSDSEKLFF. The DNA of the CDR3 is TGCGCCAGCAGCTCGGACTCTGAAAAACTGTTTTTT.